The 26 T cell receptor beta chains in this list originate from one sample, sequenced in a study of identical twins (dated by TCRdb to about 2016). Receptors were amplified or captured by 5' RACE. The instrument given in TCRdb is Illumina HiSeq 2000. In TCRdb, the public reads were trimmed at Q25 with fastp and aligned with MiXCR, with productive beta chains retained. Here each entry gathers all rows of one CDR3 protein and keeps the most common genes and DNA. This sample holds around 680,000 distinct CDR3 sequences; around 8.6% were observed only once. The ten largest clones represent around 0.98% of the sample. These data also formed part of another study, on yellow fever vaccine responses in identical twins.

What was sequenced was PBMCs. Every receptor here comes from a woman between 18 and 29 years old in good health.

The V call is TRBV9, the J call TRBJ2-7; 7 bases map to TRBD2. The germline V gene has CDR1 SGDLS and CDR2 YYNGEE. CDR3 length equals 13 residues. With 0 bases clipped from V and 6 bases from J, the junction kept 3 bases outside the gene matches. The CDR3 nucleotides are TGTGCCAGCAGCGTAGATGGCGGGAGCGAGCAGTACTTC. It is translated as CASSVDGGSEQYF.

This clonotype was picked up a small number of times. The chain joins TRBV20-1 to TRBJ2-1, with 8 bases identical to TRBD2. CDR3 length equals 15 residues. Germline CDR1 DFQATT, CDR2 SNEGSKA (reference sequence). After removal of 3 bases from V and 5 bases from J, the junction contained 9 bases not matched to a gene. This CDR3 is CSASYPGLEDNEQFF. CDR3 sequence (DNA): TGCAGTGCTAGTTACCCGGGACTAGAGGACAATGAGCAGTTCTTC.

This clonotype was recorded at least ten times. The chain joins TRBV25-1 to TRBJ2-7; tentatively, D is TRBD2 (6 bases). The CDR3 extends over 14 amino acids. With 2 bases removed from V and 2 bases from J, the gap between germline ends came to 10 bases. CDR1 and CDR2 from the germline V gene are MGHDK and SYGVNS. As DNA, the CDR3 is TGTGCCAGCAGTGAAGGGGGGAATGCCTACGAGCAGTACTTC. It translates to CASSEGGNAYEQYF.

This clonotype was counted a few times. This rearrangement joins TRBV4-2 to TRBJ2-3; perhaps TRBD2 as D (6 bases). The CDR3 covers 16 residues. Trimming shortened V by 5 bases and J by 1 base, and 16 bases separated the two germline ends. Germline assignment: CDR1 LGHNA and CDR2 YNFKEQ. CDR3 sequence: CASSGGGPVRTDTQYF. CDR3 bases: TGTGCCAGCAGCGGGGGAGGACCCGTACGCACAGATACGCAGTATTTT.

The rearrangement joins TRBV2 to TRBJ1-4; D is unresolved. CDR3 length: 17 amino acids. Trimming removed 1 base from V and 5 bases from J, with 17 bases in between. The germline gives CDR1 SNHLY, CDR2 FYNNEI. The CDR3 loop is CASSEVGLGAGNEKLFF. CDR3 bases: TGTGCCAGCAGTGAAGTAGGACTGGGAGCTGGAAATGAAAAACTGTTTTTT.

This clonotype was counted ten times or more. The chain is built from TRBV7-9 and TRBJ1-1; D may be TRBD1 (5 bases). CDR1 SEHNR and CDR2 FQNEAQ come from the germline V gene (reference sequence). V was trimmed by 5 bases and J by 1 base, leaving 14 bases between them. The CDR3 length is 15 residues. The CDR3 DNA reads TGTGCCAGCAGCAGACGGGAGGGGACGAACACTGAAGCTTTCTTT. It yields the protein CASSRREGTNTEAFF.

This clonotype came up many times. The chain couples TRBV3-1 to TRBJ2-1; weak D call: TRBD1 (6 bases). CDR1 and CDR2 (germline): LGHDT, YNNKEL (reference sequence). This CDR3 comprises 14 residues. V lost 2 bases and J 4 bases, leaving 9 bases between the germline ends. This CDR3 reads CASSQTGSYNEQFF. CDR3 DNA sequence: TGTGCCAGCAGCCAAACAGGGTCATACAATGAGCAGTTCTTC.

This clonotype was counted a few times. The chain has TRBV9 and TRBJ2-1, with 7 bases fitting TRBD2. Germline V gene sequence: CDR1 SGDLS, CDR2 YYNGEE. J gave up 9 bases and V 0 bases, and 9 bases lay outside the gene matches. CDR3 length: 15 residues. The CDR3 region is CASSVATTGGGEQFF. In DNA, the CDR3 is TGTGCCAGCAGCGTAGCTACGACGGGAGGCGGTGAGCAGTTCTTC.

The chain couples TRBV14 to TRBJ2-7, with 7 nucleotides matching TRBD2. With V trimmed by 0 bases and J by 0 bases, 8 bases remained unmatched. Germline CDR1 reads SGHDN; CDR2 reads FVKESK. The CDR3 runs 17 residues. The CDR3 loop is CASSQDPGTTFSYEQYF. As DNA, the CDR3 is TGTGCCAGCAGCCAAGATCCCGGGACTACCTTCTCCTACGAGCAGTACTTC.

This clonotype was recorded a few times. The rearrangement uses TRBV20-1 and TRBJ1-4; a possible D gene is TRBD1 (5 bases). The CDR3 has 12 amino acids. Looked up from germline, CDR1 is DFQATT and CDR2 is SNEGSKA (reference sequence). The CDR3 spells CIVPGRNEKLFF. DNA for the CDR3: TGCATCGTACCGGGGCGTAATGAAAAACTGTTTTTT.

V and J are TRBV20-1 and TRBJ1-1; D gene ambiguous. Germline values: CDR1 DFQATT, CDR2 SNEGSKA (reference sequence). The CDR3 length is 13 residues. Trimming cost V 0 bases and J 11 bases, with 16 bases left between them. Written as DNA, the CDR3 is TGCAGTGCTAGAGATCAGTGGGCAGTTTTTGCTTTCTTT. This translates into CSARDQWAVFAFF.

The sample holds a few counts of this clonotype. This rearrangement joins TRBV7-8 to TRBJ2-5, with D unresolved. Between the trimmed V and J ends, which lost 6 bases and 2 bases, there was a span of 10 bases. Germline CDR1 SGHVS, CDR2 FQNEAQ. The CDR3 is made up of 13 amino acids. CDR3 residues: CASRRLGQETQYF. The CDR3 DNA sequence: TGTGCCAGCAGACGCCTCGGACAAGAGACCCAGTACTTC. The full variable domain, completed using reference TRBV7-8 and TRBJ2-5, is GAGVSQSPRYKVAKRGQDVALRCDPISGHVSLFWYQQALGQGPEFLTYFQNEAQLDKSGLPSDRFFAERPEGSVSTLKIQRTQQEDSAVYLCASRRLGQETQYFGPGTRLLVL.

This clonotype has a handful of counts. The V and J genes are TRBV7-9 and TRBJ2-7; 11 nucleotides align to TRBD2. The length of the CDR3 is 16 residues. V gave up 5 bases and J gave up 2 bases; unmatched junction bases: 8. CDR1 and CDR2 from the germline V gene are SEHNR and FQNEAQ (reference sequence). CDR3 nucleotide sequence: TGTGCCAGCAGCACGGGGACTAGCGGCTCCGCCTACGAGCAGTACTTC. It yields the protein CASSTGTSGSAYEQYF.

The sample holds a few counts of this clonotype. The chain carries TRBV12-3 or TRBV12-4 and TRBJ2-2, with 7 bases identical to TRBD2. The V and J ends lost 7 bases and 4 bases, in that order; junction bases with no gene match: 9. This CDR3 has 15 amino acids. CDR3 loop: CASNEGGPGTGELFF. The CDR3, as DNA: TGTGCCAGCAACGAGGGAGGGCCGGGCACCGGGGAGCTGTTTTTT.

Here the CDR3 DNA reads TGTGCCAGCCCCCCCATACTAGCGGGGCTTGGAAATGAGCAGTTCTTC. This sequence encodes CASPPILAGLGNEQFF. The chain carries TRBV6-4 and TRBJ2-1; 10 bases fit TRBD2. V trimming: 8 bases; J trimming: 7 bases; junction bases outside the gene matches: 14. Germline CDR1 is MRHNA and CDR2 is SNTAGT. This CDR3 has 16 residues.

The J gene is TRBJ2-5, the V gene TRBV28; the match to TRBD2 covers 15 bases. CDR1 and CDR2 (germline): MDHEN, SYDVKM. V lost 5 bases, J lost 7 bases, and 8 bases stayed unmatched. The CDR3 runs 16 residues. The CDR3 is CASSLGLAGGPGTQYF. DNA of the CDR3: TGTGCCAGCAGTCTCGGACTAGCGGGAGGGCCCGGGACCCAGTACTTC.

The rearrangement joins TRBV24-1 to TRBJ2-5; tentative D call: TRBD2 (6 bases). Germline CDR1 KGHDR, CDR2 SFDVKD. CDR3 length equals 16 residues. V was cut by 4 bases and J by 1 base, with 15 bases left in between. The CDR3 reads CATSDTKLAPQETQYF. In DNA, the CDR3 is TGTGCCACCAGTGACACCAAACTAGCACCCCAAGAGACCCAGTACTTC.

CDR3 sequence: CATSSAQGDRETQYF. CDR3 DNA sequence: TGTGCCACCAGCTCAGCACAGGGGGACAGAGAGACCCAGTACTTC. The V and J genes are TRBV15 and TRBJ2-5; 8 nucleotides line up with TRBD1. There are 15 residues in the CDR3. V lost 5 bases, J lost 4 bases, and 9 bases stayed unmatched. Per germline, CDR1 LNHNV and CDR2 YYDKDF (reference sequence).

The V and J genes are TRBV7-2 and TRBJ2-3; unclear D gene. The germline V gene has CDR1 SGHTA and CDR2 FQGNSA. V was pared by 1 base and J by 4 bases, with 6 bases between. This CDR3 is built from 13 residues. CDR3 bases: TGTGCCAGCAGCTTAGAAGAAGCAGATACGCAGTATTTT. Translation gives CASSLEEADTQYF.

V usage is TRBV5-4 and J usage is TRBJ2-7; TRBD2 agrees at 12 bases. The CDR3 runs to 14 residues. The V segment lost 0 bases and the J segment 9 bases; nucleotides outside the gene matches: 4. Germline V gives CDR1 SGHNT, CDR2 YYREEE (reference sequence). CDR3 in amino acids: CASSLETSGSPQYF. The CDR3 DNA reads as TGTGCCAGCAGCTTGGAGACTAGCGGGAGCCCGCAGTACTTC.

This clonotype was picked up a small number of times. The chain joins TRBV7-2 to TRBJ2-7; D might be TRBD2 (6 bases). The germline V and J ends were trimmed by 4 bases and 4 bases, with 17 bases remaining between them. This CDR3 is 15 amino acids long. Per the germline V gene, CDR1 is SGHTA and CDR2 is FQGNSA. CDR3 bases: TGTGCCAGCAGCTCGTATGCACTAGGAGGGTACGAGCAGTACTTC. Translation: CASSSYALGGYEQYF.

The rearrangement links TRBV2 to TRBJ2-7; 8 positions match TRBD1. The V gene end was trimmed by 6 bases and the J gene end by 3 bases; junction bases not matched to a gene: 7. Germline V gene sequence: CDR1 SNHLY, CDR2 FYNNEI. The CDR3 is 14 residues long. CDR3 coding DNA: TGTGCCAGCAGCAGGACAGGGCCTGGCTACGAGCAGTACTTC. The encoded protein is CASSRTGPGYEQYF. The full variable domain, completed using reference TRBV2 and TRBJ2-7, is EPEVTQTPSHQVTQMGQEVILRCVPISNHLYFYWYRQILGQKVEFLVSFYNNEISEKSEIFDDQFSVERPDGSNFTLKIRSTKLEDSAMYFCASSRTGPGYEQYFGPGTRLTVT.

This clonotype appeared many times. The CDR3 sequence is CASSLSRGLNTGELFF. The DNA of the CDR3 is TGCGCCAGCAGCCTGTCCCGCGGGCTTAACACCGGGGAGCTGTTTTTT. The chain carries TRBV4-1 and TRBJ2-2, with a weak D call TRBD2 (5 bases). Trimming took off 4 bases at V and 2 bases at J, with 14 bases between the two ends. Germline lookup yields CDR1 MGHRA and CDR2 YSYEKL. The CDR3 totals 16 residues.

This sequence joins TRBV4-2 and TRBJ2-2, with unresolved D. The germline V and J ends were trimmed by 4 bases and 5 bases, with 11 bases remaining between them. Germline lookup yields CDR1 LGHNA and CDR2 YNFKEQ. The CDR3 consists of 14 residues. CDR3 bases: TGTGCCAGCAGCCCATCGATGGGGACCGGGGAGCTGTTTTTT. The encoded protein is CASSPSMGTGELFF.

This clonotype was recorded many times. DNA of the CDR3: TGTGCCAGCAGTATTGTTGGGGTCCCAAGCACCGGGGAGCTGTTTTTT. Protein sequence: CASSIVGVPSTGELFF. The chain uses TRBV28 and TRBJ2-2; D gene ambiguous. The germline CDR1 and CDR2 sequences are MDHEN and SYDVKM. V shed 5 bases and J shed 4 bases, with 17 bases lying between them. The CDR3 spans 16 residues.

This clonotype was seen a handful of times. This chain uses TRBV20-1 with TRBJ2-1, with D hard to call. This CDR3 is 11 amino acids long. Germline V gives CDR1 DFQATT, CDR2 SNEGSKA (reference sequence). V was clipped by 5 bases and J by 10 bases, with 12 bases between them. CDR3 region: CSAPYSEEQFF. The DNA of the CDR3 is TGCAGTGCTCCATACTCTGAGGAGCAGTTCTTC.